This T cell receptor beta chain is drawn from a study of T cells in tuberculosis. Assay used: immunoSEQ multiplex PCR; TCRdb lists only in-frame clones, some missing. In the table there are roughly 34,000 clones, 70% to 90% of which are singletons. Noted time point: new active TB diagnosis, blood taken before or within 7 days of starting treatment. CDR3 length: 12 residues. Germline CDR1 reads SGHTA; CDR2 reads FQGNSA. With 5 bases clipped from V and 8 bases from J, the junction kept 3 bases outside the gene matches. The sequence was collected from an adult with tuberculosis. V usage is TRBV7-2 and J usage is TRBJ1-3; 7 bases fit TRBD1. Sequences were derived from PBMCs, sampled at tuberculosis diagnosis. The CDR3 DNA reads TGTGCCAGCAGCACGCAGGGGGACACCATATATTTT. This encodes CASSTQGDTIYF.